Listed here are 4 T cell receptor beta chains from one sample, sequenced in a study of cytomegalovirus exposure and HLA in healthy donors (dated by TCRdb to about 2017). To prepare the library, the immunoSEQ multiplex PCR assay was applied. For the multiplex PCR, a mixture combining 60 forward primers for TCR Vbeta segments and 13 reverse primers for TCR Jbeta segments was used. TCRdb holds this immuneACCESS table with in-frame rearrangements only. Some clones are missing; in checked studies, unresolved V genes explain under half, and the rest has no known cause. Recorded for this sample are some 76,000 clones; just over 70% of them occurred a single time. Jointly, the top ten make up approximately 5% of the sample. Sequencing was carried out using PBMCs. Every receptor here comes from a man aged 55 to 70 in good health and CMV-seropositive.

The J gene is TRBJ2-3, the V gene TRBV15, with D perhaps matching TRBD2 (6 bases). From germline, CDR1 is LNHNV and CDR2 YYDKDF (reference sequence). Deletions cut 1 base from V and 2 bases from J, with 13 bases between. This CDR3 spans 16 amino acids. In nucleotides, the CDR3 is TGTGCCACCAGCAGAGGCAATAGCGGACCCACAGATACGCAGTATTTT. Protein product: CATSRGNSGPTDTQYF.

This chain connects TRBV2 to TRBJ2-5; TRBD2 matches at 12 bases. Germline V gives CDR1 SNHLY, CDR2 FYNNEI. The CDR3 consists of 15 residues. V was clipped by 7 bases and J by 5 bases; unmatched bases: 8. The CDR3 spells CASTPSGGAGETQYF. CDR3 bases: TGTGCCAGCACCCCTAGCGGGGGGGCAGGGGAGACCCAGTACTTC.

This rearrangement joins TRBV29-1 to TRBJ2-5; 8 bases are shared with TRBD2. This CDR3 comprises 13 residues. Germline V lookup: CDR1 SQVTM, CDR2 ANQGSEA. Trimming at V came to 6 bases and at J to 11 bases, leaving 14 bases not matched to a gene. The DNA of the CDR3 is TGCAGCGTCGGAGCGGGAGCCGAATGGGAGCAGTACTTC. Its translation is CSVGAGAEWEQYF.

This rearrangement joins TRBV30 to TRBJ2-3, with TRBD2 identical over 8 bases. The CDR3 extends over 17 amino acids. Germline CDR1 is GTSNPN and CDR2 is SVGIG (reference sequence). Trimming at V came to 3 bases and at J to 1 base, leaving 12 bases not matched to a gene. The CDR3 DNA reads TGTGCCTGGAGGGACTCTTTGGCGGGAGGTGGCACAGATACGCAGTATTTT. It yields the protein CAWRDSLAGGGTDTQYF.